This T cell receptor beta chain was recorded in a study of cytomegalovirus exposure and HLA in healthy donors. The PCR was carried out with 60 Vbeta primers and 13 Jbeta primers. Sequenced by immunoSEQ multiplex PCR; TCRdb stores in-frame clones only, minus some. The table shows about 120,000 clones, with over 65% occurring only once. The donors, nominally healthy at sampling, likely had unrecorded immune exposures. The J segment lost 4 bases and the V segment lost 5 bases, leaving 8 bases of the junction unmatched. This CDR3 is 14 amino acids long. Germline values: CDR1 MNHEY, CDR2 SVGAGI. Sequencing input: PBMCs. The source of this sequence is a woman aged 40 to 49 in good health and CMV-seropositive. The chain employs TRBV6-5 and TRBJ2-7; 7 nucleotides match TRBD1. The CDR3 loop is CASSRGQSMYEQYF. The CDR3 nucleotides read TGTGCCAGCAGTAGGGGACAGTCCATGTACGAGCAGTACTTC.